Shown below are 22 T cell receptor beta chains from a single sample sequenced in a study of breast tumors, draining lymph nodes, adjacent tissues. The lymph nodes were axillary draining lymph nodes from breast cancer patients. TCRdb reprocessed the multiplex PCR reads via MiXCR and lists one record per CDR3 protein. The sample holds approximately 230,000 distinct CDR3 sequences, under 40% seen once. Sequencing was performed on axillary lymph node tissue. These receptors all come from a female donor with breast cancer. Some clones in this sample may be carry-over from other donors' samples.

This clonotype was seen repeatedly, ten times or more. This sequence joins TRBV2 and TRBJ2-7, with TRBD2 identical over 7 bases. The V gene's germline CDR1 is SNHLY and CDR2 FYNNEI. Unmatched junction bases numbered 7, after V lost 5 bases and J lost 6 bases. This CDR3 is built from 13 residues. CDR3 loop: CASSNSRELEQYF. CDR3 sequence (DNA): TGTGCCAGCAGTAATTCGCGGGAGCTCGAGCAGTACTTC.

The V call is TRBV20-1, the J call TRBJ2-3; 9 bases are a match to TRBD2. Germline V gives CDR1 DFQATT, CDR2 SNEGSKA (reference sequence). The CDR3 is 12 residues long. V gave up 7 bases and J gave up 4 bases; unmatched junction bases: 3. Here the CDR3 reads CSVAGGADTQYF. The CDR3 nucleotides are TGCAGTGTTGCGGGGGGGGCAGATACGCAGTATTTT.

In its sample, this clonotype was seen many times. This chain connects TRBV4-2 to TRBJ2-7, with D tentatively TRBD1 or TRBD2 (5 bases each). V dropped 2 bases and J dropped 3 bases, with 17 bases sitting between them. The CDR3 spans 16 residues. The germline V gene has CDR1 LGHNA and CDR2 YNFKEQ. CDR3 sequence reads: CASSQLTGTKHYEQYF. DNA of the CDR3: TGTGCCAGCAGCCAACTCACCGGGACGAAACACTACGAGCAGTACTTC.

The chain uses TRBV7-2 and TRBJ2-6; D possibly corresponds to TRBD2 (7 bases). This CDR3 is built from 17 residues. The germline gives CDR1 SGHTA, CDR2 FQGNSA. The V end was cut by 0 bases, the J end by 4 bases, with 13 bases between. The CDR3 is CASSLARGGGGANVLTF. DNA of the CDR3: TGTGCCAGCAGCTTAGCGCGTGGGGGGGGCGGGGCCAACGTCCTGACTTTC.

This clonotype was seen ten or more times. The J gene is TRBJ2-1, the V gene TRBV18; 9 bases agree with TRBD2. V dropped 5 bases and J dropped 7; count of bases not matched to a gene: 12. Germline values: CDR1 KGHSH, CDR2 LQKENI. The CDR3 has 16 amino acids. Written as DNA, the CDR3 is TGTGCCAGCTCAGCCGCGGGTAGCGGGGGACCGAATGAGCAGTTCTTC. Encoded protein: CASSAAGSGGPNEQFF.

In DNA, the CDR3 is TGCGCCAGTAAACACTTAGCGGGCCAGCGCAGGACTAGCAATCAGCCCCAGCATTTT. This gives the protein CASKHLAGQRRTSNQPQHF. V gene TRBV5-1 combines with J gene TRBJ1-5, with unresolved D. The CDR3 is 19 amino acids. V was clipped by 8 bases and J by 0 bases, with 27 bases between them. Germline V gene lookup returns CDR1 SGHRS and CDR2 YFSETQ. Full variable domain (outside the CDR3, taken from reference TRBV5-1 and TRBJ1-5): KAGVTQTPRYLIKTRGQQVTLSCSPISGHRSVSWYQQTPGQGLQFLFEYFSETQRNKGNFPGRFSGRQFSNSRSEMNVSTLELGDSALYLCASKHLAGQRRTSNQPQHFGDGTRLSIL.

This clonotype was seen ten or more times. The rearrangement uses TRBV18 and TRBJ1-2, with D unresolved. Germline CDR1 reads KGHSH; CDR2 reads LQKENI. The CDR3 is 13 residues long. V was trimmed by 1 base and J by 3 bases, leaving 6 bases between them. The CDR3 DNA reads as TGTGCCAGCTCACCACGGGAGGACTATGGCTACACCTTC. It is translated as CASSPREDYGYTF.

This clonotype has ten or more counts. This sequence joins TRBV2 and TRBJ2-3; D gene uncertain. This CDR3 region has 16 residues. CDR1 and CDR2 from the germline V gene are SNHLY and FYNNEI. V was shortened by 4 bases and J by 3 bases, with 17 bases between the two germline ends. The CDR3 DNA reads TGTGCCAGCAGTGCCAAGACCCCCCGGAGTACAGATACGCAGTATTTT. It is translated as CASSAKTPRSTDTQYF.

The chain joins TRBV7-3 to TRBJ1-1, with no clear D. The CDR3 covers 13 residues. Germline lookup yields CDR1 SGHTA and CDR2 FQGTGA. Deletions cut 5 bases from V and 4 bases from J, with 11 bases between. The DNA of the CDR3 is TGTGCCAGCAGCCCAACAGCGAGCACTGAAGCTTTCTTT. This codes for CASSPTASTEAFF.

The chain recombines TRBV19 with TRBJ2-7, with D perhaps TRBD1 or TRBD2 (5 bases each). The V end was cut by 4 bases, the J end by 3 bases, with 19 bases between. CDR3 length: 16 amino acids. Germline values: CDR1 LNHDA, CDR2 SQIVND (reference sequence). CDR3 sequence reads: CASSTAGDGSFYEQYF. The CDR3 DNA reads TGTGCCAGTAGTACTGCCGGGGACGGATCCTTCTACGAGCAGTACTTC.

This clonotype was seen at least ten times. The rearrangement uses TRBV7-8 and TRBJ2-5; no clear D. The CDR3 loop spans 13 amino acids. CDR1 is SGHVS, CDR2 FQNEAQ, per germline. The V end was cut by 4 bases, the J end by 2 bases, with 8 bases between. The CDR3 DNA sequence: TGTGCCAGCAGCTCCAACCGACAAGAGACCCAGTACTTC. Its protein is CASSSNRQETQYF.

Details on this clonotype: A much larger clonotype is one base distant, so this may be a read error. CDR3 bases: TGCAGTGCTAGAGATGGTTTCTCGGTCTGGACGACTAATGAAAACCTGTTTTTT. It specifies CSARDGFSVWTTNENLFF. The chain recombines TRBV20-1 with TRBJ1-4; D unresolved. This CDR3 is 18 amino acids long. Germline V CDR1 and CDR2: DFQATT, SNEGSKA (reference sequence).

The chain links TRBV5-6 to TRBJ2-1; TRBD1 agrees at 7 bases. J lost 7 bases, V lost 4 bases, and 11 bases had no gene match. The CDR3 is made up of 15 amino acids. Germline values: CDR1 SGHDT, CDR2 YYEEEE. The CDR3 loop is CASSVTGAVVNEQFF. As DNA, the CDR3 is TGTGCCAGCAGCGTCACAGGGGCCGTGGTGAATGAGCAGTTCTTC.

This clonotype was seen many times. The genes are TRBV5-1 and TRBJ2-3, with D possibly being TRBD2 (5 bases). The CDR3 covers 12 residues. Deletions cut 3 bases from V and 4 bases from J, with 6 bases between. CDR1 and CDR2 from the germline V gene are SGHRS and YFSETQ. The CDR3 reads CASSSSSDTQYF. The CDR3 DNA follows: TGCGCCAGCAGCTCTAGCTCAGATACGCAGTATTTT. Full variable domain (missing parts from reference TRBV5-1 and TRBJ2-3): KAGVTQTPRYLIKTRGQQVTLSCSPISGHRSVSWYQQTPGQGLQFLFEYFSETQRNKGNFPGRFSGRQFSNSRSEMNVSTLELGDSALYLCASSSSSDTQYFGPGTRLTVL.

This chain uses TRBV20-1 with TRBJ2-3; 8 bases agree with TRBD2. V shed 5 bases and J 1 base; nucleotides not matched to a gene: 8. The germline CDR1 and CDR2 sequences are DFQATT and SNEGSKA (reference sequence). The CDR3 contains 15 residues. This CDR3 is CSAEGLVGGTDTQYF. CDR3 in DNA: TGCAGTGCTGAGGGACTAGTGGGGGGCACAGATACGCAGTATTTT.

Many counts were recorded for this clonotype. The CDR3 DNA follows: TGCAGTGCCACGACAGGGTCTCAGCCCCAGCATTTT. This sequence encodes CSATTGSQPQHF. The chain uses TRBV20-1 and TRBJ1-5; the match to TRBD1 covers 7 bases. Trimming removed 6 bases from V and 6 bases from J; junction bases left unmatched: 5. The germline V gene encodes CDR1 DFQATT and CDR2 SNEGSKA (reference sequence). The CDR3 spans 12 residues.

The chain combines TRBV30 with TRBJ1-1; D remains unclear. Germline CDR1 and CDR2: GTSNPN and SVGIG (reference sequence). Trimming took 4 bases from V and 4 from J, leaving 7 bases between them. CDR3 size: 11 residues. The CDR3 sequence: CAWMRPTEAFF. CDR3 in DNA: TGTGCCTGGATGCGACCCACTGAAGCTTTCTTT.

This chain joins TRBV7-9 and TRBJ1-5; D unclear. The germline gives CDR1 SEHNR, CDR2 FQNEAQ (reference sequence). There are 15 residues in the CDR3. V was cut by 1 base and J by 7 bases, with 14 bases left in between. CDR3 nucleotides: TGTGCCAGCAGCTTAGATGGAGGGTTGGGACAGCCCCAGCATTTT. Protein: CASSLDGGLGQPQHF.

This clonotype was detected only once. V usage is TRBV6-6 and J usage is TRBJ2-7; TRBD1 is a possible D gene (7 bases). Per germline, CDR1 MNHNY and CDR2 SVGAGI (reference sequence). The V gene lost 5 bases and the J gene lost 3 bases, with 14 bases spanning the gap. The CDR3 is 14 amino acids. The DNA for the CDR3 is TGTGCCAGCAGTGGGCGGGACAGAGACTACGAGCAGTACGTC. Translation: CASSGRDRDYEQYV.

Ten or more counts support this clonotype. CDR3 region: CASSYEAGELFF. As DNA, the CDR3 is TGTGCCAGCAGTTACGAGGCCGGGGAGCTGTTTTTT. This sequence joins TRBV6-5 and TRBJ2-2; unclear D gene. Germline CDR1 MNHEY, CDR2 SVGAGI. Trimming shortened V by 2 bases and J by 6 bases, and 4 bases separated the two germline ends. The CDR3 consists of 12 residues.

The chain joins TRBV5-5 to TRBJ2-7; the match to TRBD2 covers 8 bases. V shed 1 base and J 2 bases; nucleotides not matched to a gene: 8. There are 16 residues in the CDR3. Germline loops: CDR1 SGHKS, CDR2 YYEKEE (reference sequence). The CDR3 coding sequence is TGTGCCAGCAGCTTGAGGTCTAGCGGGCCTCCCTACGAGCAGTACTTC. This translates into CASSLRSSGPPYEQYF. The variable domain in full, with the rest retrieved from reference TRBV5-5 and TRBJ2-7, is DAGVTQSPTHLIKTRGQQVTLRCSPISGHKSVSWYQQVLGQGPQFIFQYYEKEERGRGNFPDRFSARQFPNYSSELNVNALLLGDSALYLCASSLRSSGPPYEQYFGPGTRLTVT.

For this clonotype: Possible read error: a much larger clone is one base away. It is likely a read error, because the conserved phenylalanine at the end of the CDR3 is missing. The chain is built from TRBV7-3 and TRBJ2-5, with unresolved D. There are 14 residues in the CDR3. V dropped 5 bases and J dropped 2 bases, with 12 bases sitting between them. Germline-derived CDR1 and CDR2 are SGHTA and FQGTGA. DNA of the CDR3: TGTGCCAGCAGCGTAAGACGGCGGCAAGAGACCCAGTACCTC. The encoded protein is CASSVRRRQETQYL.